This TCR beta chain was sequenced during a study of cytomegalovirus exposure and HLA in healthy donors. Study overall: Prior work identified 120 million or so unique TCR beta sequences in some 180 million T cells. Points from the study as a whole: Later analysis associated a missense DCLRE1C variant with TCR beta V- and J-gene trimming. TCR beta chains numbering some 150 were designated cytomegalovirus-associated. Later analysis placed DRB1 highest and HLA-C lowest in TCR association rates, which differed by HLA locus.

The PCR used 60 Vbeta and 13 Jbeta primers. Assay: immunoSEQ multiplex PCR; the TCRdb copy retains only in-frame clones and omits some. The profile shows 90,000 to 150,000 clones, around 69% of them singletons. The germline gives CDR1 MNHNS, CDR2 SASEGT. With 7 bases removed from V and 1 base from J, the gap between germline ends came to 13 bases. The CDR3 runs to 14 residues. A note on this clone: Antigen: not known.

This clonotype was obtained from a man between 45 and 60 years old in good health and CMV-seropositive. Sequencing used PBMCs. The gene calls are TRBV6-1 and TRBJ1-1; possibly TRBD1 for D (5 bases). CDR3 sequence reads: CASTKGPSNTEAFF. CDR3 in DNA: TGTGCCAGCACTAAGGGGCCTTCGAACACTGAAGCTTTCTTT.